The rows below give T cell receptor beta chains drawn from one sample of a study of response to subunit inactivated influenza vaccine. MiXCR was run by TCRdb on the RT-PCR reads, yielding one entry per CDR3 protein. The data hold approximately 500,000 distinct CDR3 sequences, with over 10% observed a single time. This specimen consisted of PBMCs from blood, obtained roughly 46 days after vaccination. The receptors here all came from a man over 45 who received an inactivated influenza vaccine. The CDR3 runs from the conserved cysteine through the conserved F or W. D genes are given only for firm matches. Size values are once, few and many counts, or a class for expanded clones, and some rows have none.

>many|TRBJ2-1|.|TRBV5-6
TGTGCCAGCAGCTCACCCCATCGTTCGTCCTACAATGAGCAGTTCTTC
CASSSPHRSSYNEQFF
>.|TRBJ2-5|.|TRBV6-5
TGTGCCAGCAGTTATTCGAGAGCCGGGGAGACCCAGTACTTC
CASSYSRAGETQYF
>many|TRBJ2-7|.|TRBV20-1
TGCAGTGCTAGGGCGAGAGGGGGACGGCTCTCCTACGAGCAGTACTTC
CSARARGGRLSYEQYF
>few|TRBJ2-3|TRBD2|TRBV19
TGTGCCAGTAAGACTAGCGGGACAGATACGCAGTATTTT
CASKTSGTDTQYF
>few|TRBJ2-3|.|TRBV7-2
TGTGCCAGCGGGGCGTTCACAGATACGCAGTATTTT
CASGAFTDTQYF
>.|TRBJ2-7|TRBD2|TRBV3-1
TGTGCCAGCAGCCAAGAAAGCGGGAGGGTTAGGGAGCAGTACTTC
CASSQESGRVREQYF
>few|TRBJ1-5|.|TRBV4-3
TGCGCCAGCAGCCTCACCGGGAGCCATCAGCCCCAGCATTTT
CASSLTGSHQPQHF
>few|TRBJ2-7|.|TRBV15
TGTGCCACCAGCAGAGATCCGGGGAGAGCCTACGAGCAGTACTTC
CATSRDPGRAYEQYF
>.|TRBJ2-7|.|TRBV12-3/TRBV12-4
TGTGCCAGCAGTTTCATCCCCTACGAGCAGTACTTC
CASSFIPYEQYF
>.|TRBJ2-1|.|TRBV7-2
TGTGCCAGCAGCCCCAGGGTTGTCGAGCAGTTCTTC
CASSPRVVEQFF
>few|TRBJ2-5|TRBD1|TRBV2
TGTGCCAGCAGGTCGGACAGGTTGGAGACCCAGTACTTC
CASRSDRLETQYF
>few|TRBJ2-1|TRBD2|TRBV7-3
TGTGCCAGCAGCCCCTCGGGGGGGAATGAGCAGTTCTTC
CASSPSGGNEQFF
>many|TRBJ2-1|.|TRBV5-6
TGTGCCAGCAGCTTGAGGCTAGGAGGGTACAATGAGCAGTTCTTC
CASSLRLGGYNEQFF
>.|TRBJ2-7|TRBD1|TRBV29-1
TGCAGCGTCACAGGGGGAGGCTACGAGCAGTACTTC
CSVTGGGYEQYF
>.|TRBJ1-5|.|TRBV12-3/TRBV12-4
TGTGCCAGCAGTACCGGGGGGGTTAGCAATCAGCCCCAGCATTTT
CASSTGGVSNQPQHF
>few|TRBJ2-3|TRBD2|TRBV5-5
TGTGCCAGCAGCTTGGATCGGGGGGGGCCGTTCGGGACAGATACGCAGTATTTT
CASSLDRGGPFGTDTQYF
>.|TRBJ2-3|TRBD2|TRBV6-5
TGTGCCAGCAGTTACTCGATGGGACTAGCGGGGGGTGATACGCAGTATTTT
CASSYSMGLAGGDTQYF
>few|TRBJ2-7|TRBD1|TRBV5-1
TGCGCCAGCAGCCCAACCTTGGGACAGCCATCCTACGAGCAGTACTTC
CASSPTLGQPSYEQYF
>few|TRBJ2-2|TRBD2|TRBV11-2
TGTGCCAGCAGCTTAGACCGGGCGGGGGTGACCGGGGAGCTGTTTTTT
CASSLDRAGVTGELFF
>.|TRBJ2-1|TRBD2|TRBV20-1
TGCAGTGCCAGAACTAGAGGGAGGGCCCAGGATGAGCAGTTCTTC
CSARTRGRAQDEQFF
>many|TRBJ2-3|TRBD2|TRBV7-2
TGTGCCAGCAGCTTCGCGGGAGCTGCAGATACGCAGTATTTT
CASSFAGAADTQYF
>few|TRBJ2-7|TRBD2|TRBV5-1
TGCGCCAGCACCGCGGGGGGATACGAGCAGTACTTC
CASTAGGYEQYF
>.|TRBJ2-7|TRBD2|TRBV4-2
TGTGCCAGCAGCCAAGTGACTCTGGCGGGAGGCTCCTACGAGCAGTACTTC
CASSQVTLAGGSYEQYF
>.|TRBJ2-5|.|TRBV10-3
TGTGCCATCAGTGAGTCGTACCCAGCGAGGGGGACCCAGTACTTC
CAISESYPARGTQYF
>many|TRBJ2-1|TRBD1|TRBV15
TGTGCCACCAGCTCCAAGACAGGGACGAATGAGCAGTTCTTC
CATSSKTGTNEQFF
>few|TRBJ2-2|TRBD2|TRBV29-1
TGCAGCGCACGCCCCACTAGCGGTAACACCGGGGAGCTGTTTTTT
CSARPTSGNTGELFF
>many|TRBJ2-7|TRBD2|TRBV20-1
TGCAGTGCTAGTCGGCTAGCGGCCTACGAGCAGTACTTC
CSASRLAAYEQYF
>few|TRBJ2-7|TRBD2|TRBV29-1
TGCAGCGTTGACGGTAAGACTAGCAACGTATACGAGCAGTACTTC
CSVDGKTSNVYEQYF
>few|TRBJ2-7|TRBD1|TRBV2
TGTGCCAGCAGGGAAACAGGGGTTTTATCCTACGAGCAGTACTTC
CASRETGVLSYEQYF
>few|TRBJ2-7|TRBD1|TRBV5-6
TGTCCTCAGACAGGGGAGGACGAGCAGTACTTC
CPQTGEDEQYF
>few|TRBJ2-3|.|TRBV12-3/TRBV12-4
TGTGCCAGCACGACTTCCCGGACTACGCAGTATTTT
CASTTSRTTQYF
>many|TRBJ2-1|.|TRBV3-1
TGTGCCAGCAGCCAATTGTACAATGAGCAGTTCTTC
CASSQLYNEQFF
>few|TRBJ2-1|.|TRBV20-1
TGCAGTGCTAGAGCCCCTCGGCAGGGGAGAAATGAGCAGTTCTTC
CSARAPRQGRNEQFF
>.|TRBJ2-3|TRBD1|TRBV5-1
TGCGCCAGCAGCTTGGGGACAGGGGTCCGCAGTGATACGCAGTATTTT
CASSLGTGVRSDTQYF
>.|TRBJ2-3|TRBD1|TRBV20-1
TGCAGTGCCCCGGACAGGGTAGGAGGAGCAGATACGCAGTATTTT
CSAPDRVGGADTQYF
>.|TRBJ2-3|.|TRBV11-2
TGTGCCAGCAGCTTAGATCGACGCAGCACAGATACGCAGTATTTT
CASSLDRRSTDTQYF
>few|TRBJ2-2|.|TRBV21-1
TGTGCCAGCAGCAATGATACGACAGGGGGACCAAACACCGGGGAGCTGTTTTTT
CASSNDTTGGPNTGELFF
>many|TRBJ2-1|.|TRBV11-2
TGTGCCAGCAGCCGAGCGGGGACAAGACTCCTCAATGAGCAGTTCTTC
CASSRAGTRLLNEQFF
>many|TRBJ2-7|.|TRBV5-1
TGCGCCAGCAGCTTGGCCCTATCGGGTTCAATATACGAGCAGTACTTC
CASSLALSGSIYEQYF
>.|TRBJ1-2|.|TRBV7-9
TGTGCCAGCGGTTCCGCGGGGCAGGCCGTCTATGGCTACACCTTC
CASGSAGQAVYGYTF
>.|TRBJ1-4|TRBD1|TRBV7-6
TGTGCCAGCAGCTCCGGGACAGGGAGATCGGCAAGTGAAAAACTGTTTTTT
CASSSGTGRSASEKLFF
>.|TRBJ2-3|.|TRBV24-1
TGTGCCACCAGTGATCCTCGGGGTTCAGATACGCAGTATTTT
CATSDPRGSDTQYF
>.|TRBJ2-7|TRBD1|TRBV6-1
TGTGCCAGCAGTCGGACAGGGGGCACCTATCCCTACGAGCAGTACTTC
CASSRTGGTYPYEQYF
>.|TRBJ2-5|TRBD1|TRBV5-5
TGTGCCAGCAGCTTTGGTCTGGGACAGGGGGCCGGGACCCAGTACTTC
CASSFGLGQGAGTQYF
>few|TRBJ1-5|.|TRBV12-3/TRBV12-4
TGTGCCAGCAGTTTTTTTAAGCAGCCCCAGCATTTT
CASSFFKQPQHF
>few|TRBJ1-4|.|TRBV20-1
TGCAGTGCTAGAGACGACAGACCTAATGAAAAACTGTTTTTT
CSARDDRPNEKLFF
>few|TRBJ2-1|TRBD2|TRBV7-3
TGTGCCAGCAGCTCGGGACGCGGGCTAGCGGGAGTGGATGAGCAGTTCTTC
CASSSGRGLAGVDEQFF
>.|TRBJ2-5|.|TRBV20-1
TGCAGTGCCCACGACCAGATTGAAGAGACCCAGTACTTC
CSAHDQIEETQYF
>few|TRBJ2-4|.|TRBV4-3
TGCGCCAGCAGCCAAGAAATTGAAAACATTCAGTACTTC
CASSQEIENIQYF
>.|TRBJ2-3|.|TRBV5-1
TGCGCCAGCAACACAGGGTCGGCAGATACGCAGTATTTT
CASNTGSADTQYF
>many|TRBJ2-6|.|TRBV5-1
TGCGCCAGCAGCAACCGGGCCGCCAACGTCCTGACTTTC
CASSNRAANVLTF
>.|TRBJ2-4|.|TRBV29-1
TGCAGCGTGGGAAGGGACACGGGACCCAAAAACATTCAGTACTTC
CSVGRDTGPKNIQYF
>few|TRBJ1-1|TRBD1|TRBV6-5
TGTGCCAGCAGTTCCGACAGGGCGGACACTGAAGCTTTCTTT
CASSSDRADTEAFF
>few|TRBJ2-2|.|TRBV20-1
TGCAGTGCTAGACCTCCAATAGGACGAAACACCGGGGAGCTGTTTTTT
CSARPPIGRNTGELFF
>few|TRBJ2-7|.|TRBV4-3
TGCGCCAGCAGCCAAGGATCGCGGCAGGAGCAGTACTTC
CASSQGSRQEQYF
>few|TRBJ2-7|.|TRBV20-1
TGCAGTGCTAGAGAATTTTTGGGGGCGGTCTACGAGCAGTACTTC
CSAREFLGAVYEQYF
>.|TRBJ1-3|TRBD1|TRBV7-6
TGTGCCAGCAGCTTCCTCGGGACAGGTCTCTCTGGAAACACCATATATTTT
CASSFLGTGLSGNTIYF
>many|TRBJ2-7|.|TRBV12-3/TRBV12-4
TGTGCCAGCAGTTTAAGAACAGGCTACGAGCAGTACTTC
CASSLRTGYEQYF
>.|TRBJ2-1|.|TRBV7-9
TGTGCCAGCAGCACCGGGATCTACCCTGACAATGAGCAGTTCTTC
CASSTGIYPDNEQFF